One sample yielded the 19 T cell receptor beta chains listed below, sequenced in a study of blood T cell repertoires in COVID-19. Libraries were prepared by immunoSEQ multiplex PCR; TCRdb keeps only in-frame clonotypes and omits some of them. The sample holds 450,000 to 500,000 clones; 70% to 90% are singletons and the top ten take 3.2%. The sample was peripheral blood. The receptor set was obtained from a human donor in a cohort sampled during active COVID-19.

This CDR3 is CASSLGGGFTDTQYF. The CDR3 nucleotides read TGTGCCAGCAGCTTAGGGGGAGGGTTCACAGATACGCAGTATTTT. The chain links TRBV7-9 to TRBJ2-3; the match to TRBD2 covers 7 bases. V trimming: 1 base; J trimming: 2 bases; junction bases outside the gene matches: 3. The CDR3 has 15 residues. Germline lookup yields CDR1 SEHNR and CDR2 FQNEAQ (reference sequence).

The V call is TRBV19, the J call TRBJ2-3; 10 nucleotides align to TRBD1. This CDR3 contains 13 residues. With 8 bases clipped from V and 5 bases from J, the junction kept 4 bases outside the gene matches. CDR1 and CDR2 from the germline V gene are LNHDA and SQIVND (reference sequence). Here the CDR3 DNA reads TGTGCCAGTCGAGACAGGGGGCAAGATACGCAGTATTTT. It encodes CASRDRGQDTQYF.

The rearrangement uses TRBV30 and TRBJ1-2; D ambiguous. The CDR3 covers 12 residues. CDR1 and CDR2 from the germline V gene are GTSNPN and SVGIG (reference sequence). Trimming pared 3 bases from V and 3 bases from J, leaving 8 bases between. The DNA for the CDR3 is TGTGCCTGGAGAGCCCATGACTATGGCTACACCTTC. Translating gives CAWRAHDYGYTF.

The chain has TRBV18 and TRBJ1-1; D uncertain. This CDR3 spans 12 amino acids. V lost 2 bases and J lost 6, with 7 bases in between. Germline values: CDR1 KGHSH, CDR2 LQKENI. The CDR3 nucleotides read TGTGCCAGCTCACCAAGCGATGCTGAAGCTTTCTTT. It specifies CASSPSDAEAFF.

V and J are TRBV4-2 and TRBJ2-1, with 8 bases identical to TRBD2. Germline V gene sequence: CDR1 LGHNA, CDR2 YNFKEQ. The CDR3 covers 17 residues. Trimming removed 0 bases from V and 8 bases from J; junction bases left unmatched: 12. The CDR3 nucleotides read TGTGCCAGCAGCCAAGATGTGCCAGCGGGAGTGTACTATGAGCAGTTCTTC. Translating gives CASSQDVPAGVYYEQFF.

V and J are TRBV6-2 or TRBV6-3 and TRBJ1-1; unclear D gene. Germline-derived CDR1 and CDR2 are MNHEY and SVGEGT. The V gene lost 4 bases and the J gene lost 5 bases, with 8 bases spanning the gap. The CDR3 is 12 residues long. The CDR3 here is CASSLVRTEAFF. The CDR3 region has the DNA TGTGCCAGCAGTTTGGTGCGGACTGAAGCTTTCTTT.

This clone was found once. This chain uses TRBV27 with TRBJ2-1; 7 bases map to TRBD2. The CDR3 sequence is 14 residues long. Trimming removed 11 bases from V and 6 bases from J; junction bases left unmatched: 13. Germline V gene data show CDR1 as MNHEY and CDR2 as SMNVEV (reference sequence). CDR3 sequence reads: CAVNSGLLGNEQFF. The DNA of the CDR3 is TGTGCCGTAAATAGCGGGCTTCTCGGCAATGAGCAGTTCTTC.

The chain recombines TRBV6-6 with TRBJ1-2, with 9 nucleotides matching TRBD1. The CDR3 runs 15 residues. Trimming took 4 bases from V and 3 from J; bases not matched to a gene: 6. CDR1 and CDR2 (germline): MNHNY, SVGAGI (reference sequence). For the CDR3, the DNA is TGTGCCAGCAGTTCTACAGGGGGCGCAGACTATGGCTACACCTTC. Translation: CASSSTGGADYGYTF.

The chain is built from TRBV5-5 and TRBJ2-7, with 8 nucleotides matching TRBD2. This CDR3 contains 14 residues. The V and J ends lost 7 bases and 3 bases, in that order; junction bases with no gene match: 9. Germline V gene data show CDR1 as SGHKS and CDR2 as YYEKEE (reference sequence). CDR3 coding DNA: TGTGCCAGCGGCCGGGAGGGATCGGTCTACGAGCAGTACTTC. Protein: CASGREGSVYEQYF.

The chain couples TRBV4-2 to TRBJ1-4, with 7 bases that match TRBD1. After removal of 4 bases from V and 5 bases from J, the junction contained 10 bases not matched to a gene. Germline lookup yields CDR1 LGHNA and CDR2 YNFKEQ. The CDR3 length is 16 residues. This CDR3 reads CASSPGQTKDNEKLFF. In DNA form, the CDR3 reads TGTGCCAGCAGCCCGGGACAGACGAAAGACAATGAAAAACTGTTTTTT.

In its sample, this clone was seen a few times. The rearrangement uses TRBV29-1 and TRBJ1-2; 11 nucleotides line up with TRBD1. V shed 4 bases, J shed 8 bases, and the junction held 6 bases outside the gene matches. The V gene's germline CDR1 is SQVTM and CDR2 ANQGSEA. The CDR3 is 13 amino acids. The DNA for the CDR3 is TGCAGCGTTGGGGACAGGGGGAAGGGCGGCTACACCTTC. Residues: CSVGDRGKGGYTF.

The chain carries TRBV28 and TRBJ1-5; TRBD1 matches 11 bases. This CDR3 has 17 amino acids. The J segment lost 5 bases and the V segment lost 8 bases, leaving 14 bases of the junction unmatched. Germline V gene data show CDR1 as MDHEN and CDR2 as SYDVKM. CDR3 region: CASFYRDRGVGHQPQHF. CDR3 in DNA: TGTGCCAGCTTTTACCGGGACAGGGGGGTGGGCCATCAGCCCCAGCATTTT.

The chain links TRBV12-3 or TRBV12-4 to TRBJ2-1; possible D gene TRBD2, 6 bases. V was trimmed by 6 bases and J by 7 bases, leaving 13 bases between them. The CDR3 extends over 13 amino acids. CDR3 residues: CASSRGSVNEQFF. The CDR3 nucleotides are TGTGCCAGCAGCCGGGGGTCGGTGAATGAGCAGTTCTTC.

CDR3 coding DNA: TGTGCCATCGGGACCGAAGGGGGAGAGCAGTACTTC. Residues: CAIGTEGGEQYF. The chain recombines TRBV28 with TRBJ2-7; D is perhaps TRBD1 (6 bases). The V end lost 10 bases, the J end lost 7 bases, and 17 bases lay between the germline ends. The CDR3 totals 12 residues. The V gene's germline CDR1 is MDHEN and CDR2 SYDVKM.

The chain employs TRBV7-9 and TRBJ2-3; 9 positions agree with TRBD1. Germline V gene sequence: CDR1 SEHNR, CDR2 FQNEAQ (reference sequence). J lost 4 bases, V lost 4 bases, and 6 bases had no gene match. This CDR3 region has 15 residues. CDR3 in DNA: TGTGCCAGCAGCTGGGGACAGGGTGTAGCAGATACGCAGTATTTT. Residues: CASSWGQGVADTQYF.

This chain joins TRBV30 and TRBJ2-1; TRBD2 matches 13 bases. V trimming: 1 base; J trimming: 3 bases; junction bases outside the gene matches: 0. Germline CDR1 reads GTSNPN; CDR2 reads SVGIG (reference sequence). The CDR3 extends over 15 amino acids. The CDR3 is CAWSGTSGGYNEQFF. Written as DNA, the CDR3 is TGTGCCTGGAGTGGGACTAGCGGGGGCTACAATGAGCAGTTCTTC.

The genes are TRBV28 and TRBJ1-2; 10 positions match TRBD1. Germline CDR1 MDHEN, CDR2 SYDVKM. This CDR3 comprises 13 residues. The V segment lost 10 bases and the J segment 11 bases; nucleotides outside the gene matches: 13. The CDR3 sequence: CAIQQGTGARYTF. As DNA, the CDR3 is TGTGCCATCCAACAAGGGACAGGGGCTAGATACACCTTC.

This clone was seen a single time. This chain links TRBV18 with TRBJ2-2; 9 bases agree with TRBD1. V was clipped by 3 bases and J by 0 bases; unmatched bases: 5. Germline CDR1 reads KGHSH; CDR2 reads LQKENI. The CDR3 sequence is 17 residues long. The CDR3 loop reads CASSPQDRGANTGELFF. The CDR3 nucleotides are TGTGCCAGCTCACCCCAAGACAGGGGGGCGAACACCGGGGAGCTGTTTTTT.

The chain links TRBV7-9 to TRBJ2-6, with D possibly being TRBD2 (5 bases). Per germline, CDR1 SEHNR and CDR2 FQNEAQ (reference sequence). The CDR3 has 15 residues. The V and J ends lost 0 bases and 2 bases respectively, with 5 bases between them. The chain's CDR3 is CASSLAGAGANVLTF. In DNA form, the CDR3 reads TGTGCCAGCAGCTTAGCGGGAGCTGGGGCCAACGTCCTGACTTTC.